The 3 T cell receptor beta chains below come from one sample, sequenced in a study of neurological immune-mediated disorders. MiXCR, run by TCRdb on the 5' RACE reads, gives a single entry per CDR3 protein. The sample yields 55,000 to 70,000 distinct CDR3 sequences, 10% to 12% seen once. The source material was PBMCs. The receptors derive from a man in his 60s in good health.

As concerns this clonotype: A much bigger clone sits one base away, suggesting this may be a read error. CDR3 amino acids: CASSRDRADTEAFF. CDR3 sequence (DNA): TGTGCCAGCAGCCGGGACAGGGCGGACACTGAAGCTTTCTTT. The chain combines TRBV7-2 with TRBJ1-1; 9 bases line up with TRBD1. The CDR3 contains 14 residues. Germline V gene data show CDR1 as SGHTA and CDR2 as FQGNSA. Trimming took 5 bases from V and 3 from J; bases not matched to a gene: 4.

This clonotype was recorded at least ten times. This chain connects TRBV7-2 to TRBJ1-5; no clear D gene. Per germline, CDR1 SGHTA and CDR2 FQGNSA. Deletions cut 1 base from V and 1 base from J, with 5 bases between. The CDR3 is 14 amino acids. The CDR3 DNA sequence: TGTGCCAGCAGCTTAGGAACGAGCAATCAGCCCCAGCATTTT. It specifies CASSLGTSNQPQHF.

There are many counts of this clonotype. Here the CDR3 DNA reads TGTGCCAGCAGCTTACTCGGGTGGTATGAGCAGTTCTTC. This encodes CASSLLGWYEQFF. This chain joins TRBV7-9 and TRBJ2-1; D gene uncertain. V was clipped by 2 bases and J by 8 bases, with 10 bases between them. CDR1 SEHNR and CDR2 FQNEAQ come from the germline V gene (reference sequence). This CDR3 contains 13 residues.